This TCR beta chain was found in a study of T cell responses to AZD1222 COVID-19 vaccine. Deletions cut 1 base from V and 14 bases from J, with 6 bases between. This CDR3 is built from 10 residues. The V gene's germline CDR1 is SEHNR and CDR2 FQNEAQ (reference sequence). Clones were sequenced by immunoSEQ multiplex PCR, and TCRdb holds only the in-frame ones, with some missing. The profile shows 190,000 or so clones, 85% to 90% of them singletons. J is TRBJ2-1 and V is TRBV7-9; the D gene is possibly TRBD1 (5 bases). The sequencing used peripheral blood, collected 28 days after the second AZD1222 dose. The receptor was isolated from an adult who received the AZD1222 COVID-19 vaccine. In nucleotides, the CDR3 is TGTGCCAGCAGCTTAGAAGGGGAGTTCTTC. Its protein is CASSLEGEFF.